The 11 T cell receptor beta chains presented below share a single source sample, sequenced in a study of resident and recirculating memory T cells in vitiligo. Assay: immunoSEQ multiplex PCR; the TCRdb copy retains only in-frame clones and omits some. Among more than 70,000 clones listed, around 90% were seen once. Material for sequencing was blood. The receptors shown here come from a male donor with vitiligo.

The CDR3 region is CASSPRDRATDTQYF. The CDR3 region has the DNA TGCGCCAGCAGCCCCAGGGACAGGGCTACAGATACGCAGTATTTT. The chain links TRBV4-1 to TRBJ2-3; 9 nucleotides align to TRBD1. Germline V gives CDR1 MGHRA, CDR2 YSYEKL. The CDR3 loop spans 15 amino acids. The V gene end was trimmed by 4 bases and the J gene end by 3 bases; junction bases not matched to a gene: 5.

This chain uses TRBV11-2 with TRBJ2-2; 7 nucleotides align to TRBD2. The V gene end was trimmed by 5 bases and the J gene end by 6 bases; junction bases not matched to a gene: 3. Per the germline V gene, CDR1 is SGHAT and CDR2 is FQNNGV. The CDR3 has 13 amino acids. CDR3 sequence reads: CASSPRGAGELFF. The CDR3 DNA sequence: TGTGCCAGCAGCCCTCGGGGGGCCGGGGAGCTGTTTTTT.

This sequence joins TRBV19 and TRBJ1-1, with TRBD1 as a possible D gene (5 bases). The CDR3 is 13 residues long. V was cut by 3 bases and J by 12 bases, with 17 bases left in between. From germline, CDR1 is LNHDA and CDR2 SQIVND (reference sequence). The CDR3 sequence: CASSMGGREDTFF. In DNA form, the CDR3 reads TGTGCCAGTAGTATGGGTGGGCGGGAGGACACTTTCTTT.

The chain couples TRBV5-6 to TRBJ2-2; TRBD1 aligns across 9 bases. The CDR3 has 17 amino acids. V shed 1 base and J 3 bases; nucleotides not matched to a gene: 7. Germline values: CDR1 SGHDT, CDR2 YYEEEE. CDR3 sequence (DNA): TGTGCCAGCAGCTTGTACAGGGGGCTAGCATACACCGGGGAGCTGTTTTTT. It codes for CASSLYRGLAYTGELFF.

V and J are TRBV11-2 and TRBJ2-1; possibly TRBD2 for D (5 bases). V was shortened by 1 base and J by 5 bases, with 12 bases between the two germline ends. Germline V gene sequence: CDR1 SGHAT, CDR2 FQNNGV. The CDR3 extends over 15 amino acids. The CDR3 loop reads CASSLVPSSHNEQFF. The CDR3 DNA follows: TGTGCCAGCAGCTTAGTTCCTAGCTCGCACAATGAGCAGTTCTTC.

This sequence joins TRBV19 and TRBJ1-5; weak D call: TRBD1 (5 bases). The CDR3 length is 15 residues. Trimming pared 2 bases from V and 6 bases from J, leaving 14 bases between. CDR1 LNHDA and CDR2 SQIVND come from the germline V gene (reference sequence). CDR3 bases: TGTGCCAGTAGTATAACGAGAAGGGGAGGTCAGCCCCAGCATTTT. As protein: CASSITRRGGQPQHF.

The CDR3 nucleotides read TGTGCCAGCAGTTTAACAGGGAATGAAAAACTGTTTTTT. Residues: CASSLTGNEKLFF. The rearrangement links TRBV6-5 to TRBJ1-4; possibly TRBD1 for D (6 bases). The CDR3 is made up of 13 amino acids. The germline CDR1 and CDR2 sequences are MNHEY and SVGAGI. The germline V and J ends were trimmed by 4 bases and 5 bases, with 8 bases remaining between them.

V is TRBV4-1 and J is TRBJ2-1; possibly TRBD1 for D (6 bases). The CDR3 has 14 residues. With 5 bases removed from V and 0 bases from J, the gap between germline ends came to 8 bases. CDR1 and CDR2 from the germline V gene are MGHRA and YSYEKL. CDR3 DNA: TGCGCCAGCAGCGACAGGAACTCCTACAATGAGCAGTTCTTC. Amino acids: CASSDRNSYNEQFF.

This clone was seen once. The DNA for the CDR3 is TGTGCCAGTTCAGTGCGTGCTGGGGACACCAGGACCTACGAGCAGTACTTC. Translated: CASSVRAGDTRTYEQYF. J is TRBJ2-7 and V is TRBV19; D might be TRBD1 (6 bases). Germline V gene lookup returns CDR1 LNHDA and CDR2 SQIVND (reference sequence). V gave up 8 bases and J gave up 2 bases, with 25 bases separating them. This CDR3 has 17 amino acids.

This rearrangement joins TRBV5-4 to TRBJ2-5; TRBD2 matches 7 bases. The junction had 12 bases not matched to a gene; V was cut back by 3 bases and J by 10 bases. The V gene's germline CDR1 is SGHNT and CDR2 YYREEE (reference sequence). The CDR3 spans 14 residues. In DNA form, the CDR3 reads TGTGCCAGCAGCTGGACCGAAGCGGCGGGGGACCAGTACTTC. Protein sequence: CASSWTEAAGDQYF.

The chain recombines TRBV6-5 with TRBJ1-4; D possibly corresponds to TRBD1 (5 bases). CDR3 length: 15 amino acids. Trimming took off 6 bases at V and 4 bases at J, with 15 bases between the two ends. Germline CDR1 and CDR2: MNHEY and SVGAGI. CDR3 DNA sequence: TGTGCCAGCAGCATGGGGGGGGAGGGTAATGAAAAACTGTTTTTT. It translates to CASSMGGEGNEKLFF.